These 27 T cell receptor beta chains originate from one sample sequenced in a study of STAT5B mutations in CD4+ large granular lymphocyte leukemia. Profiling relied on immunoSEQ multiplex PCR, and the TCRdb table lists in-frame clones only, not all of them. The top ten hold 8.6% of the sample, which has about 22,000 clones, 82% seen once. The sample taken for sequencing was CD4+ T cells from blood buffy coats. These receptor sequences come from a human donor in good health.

Written as DNA, the CDR3 is TGTGCCAGCGCAAGGGACACCCGCAATCAGCCCCAGCATTTT. Translated, it gives CASARDTRNQPQHF. This chain joins TRBV19 and TRBJ1-5; D may be TRBD1 (6 bases). This CDR3 has 14 amino acids. V lost 9 bases and J 2 bases, leaving 14 bases between the germline ends. The germline V gene encodes CDR1 LNHDA and CDR2 SQIVND (reference sequence).

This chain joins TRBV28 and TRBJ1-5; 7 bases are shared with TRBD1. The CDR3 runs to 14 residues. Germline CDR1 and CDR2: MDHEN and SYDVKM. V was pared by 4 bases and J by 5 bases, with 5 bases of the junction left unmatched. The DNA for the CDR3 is TGTGCCAGCAGTTCGGGACAGCCCTATCAGCCCCAGCATTTT. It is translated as CASSSGQPYQPQHF.

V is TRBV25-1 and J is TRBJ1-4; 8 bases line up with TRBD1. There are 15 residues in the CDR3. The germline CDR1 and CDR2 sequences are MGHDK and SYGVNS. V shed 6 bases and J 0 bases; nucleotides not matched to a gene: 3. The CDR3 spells CASSKQGATNEKLFF. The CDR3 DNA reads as TGTGCCAGCAGCAAACAGGGGGCAACTAATGAAAAACTGTTTTTT.

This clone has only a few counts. CDR3 residues: CASSKSGRPSEQYF. Here the CDR3 DNA reads TGTGCCAGCAGCAAGAGCGGGAGACCGAGCGAGCAGTACTTC. This chain uses TRBV6-5 with TRBJ2-7; 8 bases are a match to TRBD2. Trimming took 6 bases from V and 6 from J; bases not matched to a gene: 10. Germline CDR1 MNHEY, CDR2 SVGAGI. The CDR3 runs 14 residues.

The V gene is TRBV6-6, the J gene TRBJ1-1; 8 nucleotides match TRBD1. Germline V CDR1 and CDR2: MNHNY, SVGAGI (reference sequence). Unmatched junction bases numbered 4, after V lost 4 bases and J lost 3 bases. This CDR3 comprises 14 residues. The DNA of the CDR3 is TGTGCCAGCAGTTGGGGACAGGCCCACACTGAAGCTTTCTTT. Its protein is CASSWGQAHTEAFF.

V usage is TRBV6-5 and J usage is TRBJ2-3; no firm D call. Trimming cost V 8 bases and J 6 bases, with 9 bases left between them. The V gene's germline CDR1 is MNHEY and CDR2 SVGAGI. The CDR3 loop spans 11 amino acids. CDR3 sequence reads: CASGSVDTQYF. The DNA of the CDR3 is TGTGCCAGCGGCAGTGTCGATACGCAGTATTTT.

Here the CDR3 DNA reads TGTGCCATCAGTGACTCGACAGGGGATTTCTATGGCTACACCTTC. Protein sequence: CAISDSTGDFYGYTF. The chain joins TRBV10-3 to TRBJ1-2, with 8 bases lining up with TRBD1. Per germline, CDR1 ENHRY and CDR2 SYGVKD. The CDR3 is 15 amino acids. V dropped 3 bases and J dropped 4; count of bases not matched to a gene: 7.

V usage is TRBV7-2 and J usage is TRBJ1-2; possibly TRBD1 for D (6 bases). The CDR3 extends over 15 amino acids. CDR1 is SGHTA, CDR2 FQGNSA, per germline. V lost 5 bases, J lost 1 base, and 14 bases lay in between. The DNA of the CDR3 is TGTGCCAGCAGCCGGACCGGGACACTTAACTATGGCTACACCTTC. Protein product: CASSRTGTLNYGYTF.

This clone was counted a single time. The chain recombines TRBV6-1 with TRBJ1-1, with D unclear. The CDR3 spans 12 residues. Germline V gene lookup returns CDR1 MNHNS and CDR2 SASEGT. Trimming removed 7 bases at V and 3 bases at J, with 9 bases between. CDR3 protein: CASINGHTEAFF. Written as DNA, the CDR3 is TGTGCCAGCATAAACGGGCACACTGAAGCTTTCTTT.

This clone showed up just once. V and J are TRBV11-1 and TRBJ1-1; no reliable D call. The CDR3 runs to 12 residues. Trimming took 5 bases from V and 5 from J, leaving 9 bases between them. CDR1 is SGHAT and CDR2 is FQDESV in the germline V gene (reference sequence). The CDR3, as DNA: TGTGCCAGCAGCCTCGATAAAACTGAAGCTTTCTTT. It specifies CASSLDKTEAFF.

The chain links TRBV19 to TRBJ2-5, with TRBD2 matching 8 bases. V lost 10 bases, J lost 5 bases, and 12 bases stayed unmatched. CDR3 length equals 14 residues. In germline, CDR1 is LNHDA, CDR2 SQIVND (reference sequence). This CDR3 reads CATARAGVEETQYF. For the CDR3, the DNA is TGTGCCACCGCGAGAGCGGGAGTGGAGGAGACCCAGTACTTC.

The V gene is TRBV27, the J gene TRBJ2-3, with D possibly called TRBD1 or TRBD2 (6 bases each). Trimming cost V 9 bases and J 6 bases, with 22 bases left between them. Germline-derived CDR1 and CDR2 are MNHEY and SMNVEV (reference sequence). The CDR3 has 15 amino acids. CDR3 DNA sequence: TGTGCCAGTTCGTTGGGGGGCGCCGCCACGGATACGCAGTATTTT. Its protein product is CASSLGGAATDTQYF.

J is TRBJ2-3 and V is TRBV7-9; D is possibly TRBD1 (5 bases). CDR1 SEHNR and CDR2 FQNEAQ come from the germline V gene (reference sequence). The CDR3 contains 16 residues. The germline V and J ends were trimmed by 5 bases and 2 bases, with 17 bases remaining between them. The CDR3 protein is CASSDTAGSTTDTQYF. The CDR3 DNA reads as TGTGCCAGCAGCGACACGGCAGGGTCTACCACAGATACGCAGTATTTT.

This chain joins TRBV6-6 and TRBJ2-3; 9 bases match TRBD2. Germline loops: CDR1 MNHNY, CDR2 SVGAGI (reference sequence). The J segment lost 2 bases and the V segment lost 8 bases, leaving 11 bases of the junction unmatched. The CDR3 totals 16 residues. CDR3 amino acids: CASGARAGGDTDTQYF. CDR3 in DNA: TGTGCCAGCGGCGCTCGAGCGGGGGGCGACACAGATACGCAGTATTTT.

The CDR3 region is CASSPAGLYTGELFF. The CDR3 nucleotides are TGTGCCAGCAGCCCGGCGGGACTCTACACCGGGGAGCTGTTTTTT. The chain uses TRBV11-2 and TRBJ2-2; a weak D match, TRBD2 (6 bases). Per germline, CDR1 SGHAT and CDR2 FQNNGV. V was clipped by 5 bases and J by 3 bases, with 13 bases between them. The CDR3 is made up of 15 amino acids.

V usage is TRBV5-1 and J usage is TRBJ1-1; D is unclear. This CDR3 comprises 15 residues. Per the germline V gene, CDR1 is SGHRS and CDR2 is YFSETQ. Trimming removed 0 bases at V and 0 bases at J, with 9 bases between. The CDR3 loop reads CASSLEGRLNTEAFF. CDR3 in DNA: TGCGCCAGCAGCTTGGAAGGCAGGTTGAACACTGAAGCTTTCTTT.

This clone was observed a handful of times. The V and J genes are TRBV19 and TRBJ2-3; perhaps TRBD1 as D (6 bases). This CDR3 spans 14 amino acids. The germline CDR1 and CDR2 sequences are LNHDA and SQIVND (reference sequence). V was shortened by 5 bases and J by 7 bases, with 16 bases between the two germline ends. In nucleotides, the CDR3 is TGTGCCAGTAGTGTGACAGGTGTTCGCAATACGCAGTATTTT. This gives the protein CASSVTGVRNTQYF.

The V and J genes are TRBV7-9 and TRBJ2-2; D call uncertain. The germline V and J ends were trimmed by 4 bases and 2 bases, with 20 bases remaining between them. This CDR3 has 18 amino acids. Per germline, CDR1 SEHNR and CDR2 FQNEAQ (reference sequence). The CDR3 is CASSSPPGGGSNTGELFF. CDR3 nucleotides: TGTGCCAGCAGCTCCCCACCAGGTGGTGGGTCTAACACCGGGGAGCTGTTTTTT. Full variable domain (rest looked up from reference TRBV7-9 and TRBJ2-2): DTGVSQNPRHKITKRGQNVTFRCDPISEHNRLYWYRQTLGQGPEFLTYFQNEAQLEKSRLLSDRFSAERPKGSFSTLEIQRTEQGDSAMYLCASSSPPGGGSNTGELFFGEGSRLTVL.

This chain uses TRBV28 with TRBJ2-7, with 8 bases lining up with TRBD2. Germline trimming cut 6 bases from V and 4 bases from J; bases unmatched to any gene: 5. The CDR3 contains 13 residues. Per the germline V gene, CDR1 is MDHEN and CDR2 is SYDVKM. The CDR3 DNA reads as TGTGCCAGCAGCCTCGGCGGGGGGTACGAGCAGTACTTC. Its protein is CASSLGGGYEQYF. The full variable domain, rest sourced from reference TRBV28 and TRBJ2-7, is DVKVTQSSRYLVKRTGEKVFLECVQDMDHENMFWYRQDPGLGLRLIYFSYDVKMKEKGDIPEGYSVSREKKERFSLILESASTNQTSMYLCASSLGGGYEQYFGPGTRLTVT.

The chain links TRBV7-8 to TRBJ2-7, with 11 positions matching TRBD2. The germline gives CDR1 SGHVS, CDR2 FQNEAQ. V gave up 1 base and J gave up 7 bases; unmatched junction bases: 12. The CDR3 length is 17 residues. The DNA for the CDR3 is TGTGCCAGCAGCTTAGGTGGGCTTAGCGGGGGGGCTTATGAGCAGTACTTC. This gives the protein CASSLGGLSGGAYEQYF.

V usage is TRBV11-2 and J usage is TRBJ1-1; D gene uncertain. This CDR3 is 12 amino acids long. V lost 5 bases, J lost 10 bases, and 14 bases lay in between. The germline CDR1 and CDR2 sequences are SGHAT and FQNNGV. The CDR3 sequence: CASSAHSEGAFF. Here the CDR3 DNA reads TGTGCCAGCAGCGCACACTCAGAGGGAGCTTTCTTT.

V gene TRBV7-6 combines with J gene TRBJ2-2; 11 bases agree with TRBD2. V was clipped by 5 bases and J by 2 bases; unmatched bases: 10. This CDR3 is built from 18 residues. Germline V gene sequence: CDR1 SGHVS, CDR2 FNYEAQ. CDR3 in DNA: TGTGCCAGCAGCCACGAGGGGACTAGCGGACTTAACACCGGGGAGCTGTTTTTT. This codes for CASSHEGTSGLNTGELFF.

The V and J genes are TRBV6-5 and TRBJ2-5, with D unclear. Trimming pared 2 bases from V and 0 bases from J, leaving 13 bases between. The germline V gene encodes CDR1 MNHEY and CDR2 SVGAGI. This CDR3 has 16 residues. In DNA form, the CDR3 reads TGTGCCAGCAGTTACGTGTTGGGTGGGGACCAAGAGACCCAGTACTTC. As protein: CASSYVLGGDQETQYF.

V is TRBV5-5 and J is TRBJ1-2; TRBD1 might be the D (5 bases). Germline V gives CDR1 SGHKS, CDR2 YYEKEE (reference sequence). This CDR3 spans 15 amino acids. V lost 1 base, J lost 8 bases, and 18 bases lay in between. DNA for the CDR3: TGTGCCAGCAGCTTGACCGGGACTGGTAGGGACGGCTACACCTTC. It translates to CASSLTGTGRDGYTF.

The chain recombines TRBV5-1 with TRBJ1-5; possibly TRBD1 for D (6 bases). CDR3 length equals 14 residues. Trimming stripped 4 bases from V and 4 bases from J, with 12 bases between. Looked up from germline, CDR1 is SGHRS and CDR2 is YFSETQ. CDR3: CASSAEGGNQPQHF. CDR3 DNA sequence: TGCGCCAGCAGCGCCGAGGGGGGGAATCAGCCCCAGCATTTT.

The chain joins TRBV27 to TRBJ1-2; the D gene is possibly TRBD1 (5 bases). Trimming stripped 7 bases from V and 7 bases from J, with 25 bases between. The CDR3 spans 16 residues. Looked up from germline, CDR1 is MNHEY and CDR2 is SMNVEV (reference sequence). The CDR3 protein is CASTFRAGIRSSGYTF. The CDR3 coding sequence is TGTGCCAGCACCTTTCGGGCAGGGATTCGTAGCTCTGGCTACACCTTC.

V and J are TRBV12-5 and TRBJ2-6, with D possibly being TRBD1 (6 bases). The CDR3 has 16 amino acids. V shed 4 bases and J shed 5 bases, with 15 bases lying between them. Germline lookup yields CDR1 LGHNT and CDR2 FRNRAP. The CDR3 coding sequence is TGTGCTAGTGGTTGTGGGGGACAAAGTCGGGCCAACGTCCTGACTTTC. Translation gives CASGCGGQSRANVLTF.